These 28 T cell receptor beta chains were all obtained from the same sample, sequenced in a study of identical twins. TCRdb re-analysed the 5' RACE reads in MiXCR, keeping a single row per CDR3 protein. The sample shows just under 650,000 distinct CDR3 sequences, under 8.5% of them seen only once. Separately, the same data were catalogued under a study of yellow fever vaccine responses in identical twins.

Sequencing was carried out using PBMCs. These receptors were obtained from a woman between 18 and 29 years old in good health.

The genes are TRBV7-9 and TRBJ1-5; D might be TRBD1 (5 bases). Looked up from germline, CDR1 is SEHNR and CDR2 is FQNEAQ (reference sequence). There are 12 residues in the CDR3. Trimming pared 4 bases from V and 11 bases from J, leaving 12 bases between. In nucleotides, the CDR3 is TGTGCCAGCAGCTCCGGGGCTGGGGCCCAGCATTTT. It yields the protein CASSSGAGAQHF.

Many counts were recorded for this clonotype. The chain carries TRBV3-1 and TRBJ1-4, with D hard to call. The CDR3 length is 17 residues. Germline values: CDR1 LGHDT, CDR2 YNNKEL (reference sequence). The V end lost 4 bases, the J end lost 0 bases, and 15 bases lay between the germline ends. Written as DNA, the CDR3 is TGTGCCAGCAGCCCGCGGGCCTACCATCCAACTAATGAAAAACTGTTTTTT. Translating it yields CASSPRAYHPTNEKLFF.

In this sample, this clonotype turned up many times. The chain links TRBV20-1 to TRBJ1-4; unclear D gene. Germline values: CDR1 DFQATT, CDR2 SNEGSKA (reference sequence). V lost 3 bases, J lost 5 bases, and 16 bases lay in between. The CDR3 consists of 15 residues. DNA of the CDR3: TGCAGTGCTAGGCCTCGGAGGCAGCTAAATGAAAAACTGTTTTTT. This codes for CSARPRRQLNEKLFF.

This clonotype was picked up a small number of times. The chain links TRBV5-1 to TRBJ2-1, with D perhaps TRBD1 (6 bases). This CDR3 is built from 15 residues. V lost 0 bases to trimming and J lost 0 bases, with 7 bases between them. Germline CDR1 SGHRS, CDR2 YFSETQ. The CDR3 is CASSLGQVSYNEQFF. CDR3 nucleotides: TGCGCCAGCAGCTTGGGACAGGTCTCCTACAATGAGCAGTTCTTC.

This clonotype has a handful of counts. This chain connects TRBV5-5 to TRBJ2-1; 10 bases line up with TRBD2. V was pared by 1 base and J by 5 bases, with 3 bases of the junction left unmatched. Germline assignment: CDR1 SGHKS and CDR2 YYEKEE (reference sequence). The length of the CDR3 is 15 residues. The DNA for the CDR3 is TGTGCCAGCAGCTTGACTAGCGGGACCCACAATGAGCAGTTCTTC. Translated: CASSLTSGTHNEQFF.

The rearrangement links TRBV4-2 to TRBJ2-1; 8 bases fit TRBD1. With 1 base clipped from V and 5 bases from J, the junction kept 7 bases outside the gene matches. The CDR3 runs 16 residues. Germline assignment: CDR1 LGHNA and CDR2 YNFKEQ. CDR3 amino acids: CASSQGTGLGHNEQFF. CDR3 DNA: TGTGCCAGCAGCCAAGGGACAGGGCTCGGGCACAATGAGCAGTTCTTC.

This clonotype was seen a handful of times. The CDR3 spells CASSFFGRRTYEQYF. The CDR3 DNA sequence: TGTGCCAGCAGTTTTTTTGGGCGGAGAACCTACGAGCAGTACTTC. J is TRBJ2-7 and V is TRBV12-3 or TRBV12-4; no definite D call. This CDR3 contains 15 residues. Trimming pared 3 bases from V and 2 bases from J, leaving 14 bases between.

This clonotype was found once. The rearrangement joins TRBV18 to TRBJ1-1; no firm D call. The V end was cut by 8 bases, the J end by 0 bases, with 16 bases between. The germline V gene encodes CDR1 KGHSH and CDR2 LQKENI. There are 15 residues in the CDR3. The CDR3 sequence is CASTPTDTLNTEAFF. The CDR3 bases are TGTGCCAGCACCCCGACCGACACTTTGAACACTGAAGCTTTCTTT.

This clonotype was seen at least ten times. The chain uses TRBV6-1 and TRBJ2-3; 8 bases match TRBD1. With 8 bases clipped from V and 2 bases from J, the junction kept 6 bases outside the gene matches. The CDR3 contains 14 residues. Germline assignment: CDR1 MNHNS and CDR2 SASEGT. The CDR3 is CASAGGRFTDTQYF. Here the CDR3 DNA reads TGTGCCAGCGCAGGGGGCCGTTTCACAGATACGCAGTATTTT.

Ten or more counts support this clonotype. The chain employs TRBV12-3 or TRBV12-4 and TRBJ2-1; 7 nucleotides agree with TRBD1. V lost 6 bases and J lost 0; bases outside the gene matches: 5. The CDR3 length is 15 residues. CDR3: CASRLGQSSYNEQFF. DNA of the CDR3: TGTGCCAGCAGGCTGGGACAGAGCTCCTACAATGAGCAGTTCTTC.

CDR3 amino acids: CSARNPQGARVYEQYV. The CDR3 DNA reads TGCAGTGCTAGAAATCCCCAGGGGGCGCGGGTCTACGAGCAGTACGTC. This chain connects TRBV20-1 to TRBJ2-7; 8 nucleotides agree with TRBD1. The V gene end was trimmed by 2 bases and the J gene end by 3 bases; junction bases not matched to a gene: 12. Germline-derived CDR1 and CDR2 are DFQATT and SNEGSKA (reference sequence). The CDR3 is made up of 16 amino acids.

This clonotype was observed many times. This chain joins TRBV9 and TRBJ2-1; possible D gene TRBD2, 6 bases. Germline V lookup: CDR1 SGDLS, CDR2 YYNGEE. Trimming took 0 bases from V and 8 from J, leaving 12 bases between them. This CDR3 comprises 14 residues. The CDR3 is CASSVAGVLDEQFF. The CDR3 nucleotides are TGTGCCAGCAGCGTAGCGGGAGTCTTGGATGAGCAGTTCTTC.

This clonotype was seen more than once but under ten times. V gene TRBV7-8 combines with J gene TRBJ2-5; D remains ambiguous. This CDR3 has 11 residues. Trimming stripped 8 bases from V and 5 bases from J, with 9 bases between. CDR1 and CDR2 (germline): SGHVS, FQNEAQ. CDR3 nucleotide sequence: TGTGCCAGCGAACCCCTGGAGACCCAGTACTTC. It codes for CASEPLETQYF.

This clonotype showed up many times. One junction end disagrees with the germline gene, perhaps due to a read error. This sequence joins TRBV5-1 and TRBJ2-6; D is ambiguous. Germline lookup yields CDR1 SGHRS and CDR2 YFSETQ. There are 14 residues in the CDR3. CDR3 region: CASSSASGANVLTF. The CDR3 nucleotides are TGTGCCAGCAGTTCAGCCTCTGGGGCCAACGTCCTGACTTTC.

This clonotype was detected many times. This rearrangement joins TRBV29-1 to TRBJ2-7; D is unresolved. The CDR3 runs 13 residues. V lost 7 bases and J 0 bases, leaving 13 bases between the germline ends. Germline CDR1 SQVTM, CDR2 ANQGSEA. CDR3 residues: CSGRTESSYEQYF. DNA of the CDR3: TGCAGCGGACGGACGGAGAGCTCCTACGAGCAGTACTTC.

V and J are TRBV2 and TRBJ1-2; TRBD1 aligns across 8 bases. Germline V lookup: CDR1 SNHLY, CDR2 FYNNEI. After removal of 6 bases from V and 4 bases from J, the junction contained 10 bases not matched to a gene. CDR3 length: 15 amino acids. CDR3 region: CASSPTGDYFYGYTF. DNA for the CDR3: TGTGCCAGCAGCCCGACAGGGGATTATTTCTATGGCTACACCTTC.

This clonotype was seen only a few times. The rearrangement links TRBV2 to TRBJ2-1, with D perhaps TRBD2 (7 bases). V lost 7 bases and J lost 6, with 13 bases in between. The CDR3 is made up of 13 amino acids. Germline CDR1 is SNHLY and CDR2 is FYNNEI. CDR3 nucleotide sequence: TGTGCCAGCACCTACAGGGAGGGCAATGAGCAGTTCTTC. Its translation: CASTYREGNEQFF.

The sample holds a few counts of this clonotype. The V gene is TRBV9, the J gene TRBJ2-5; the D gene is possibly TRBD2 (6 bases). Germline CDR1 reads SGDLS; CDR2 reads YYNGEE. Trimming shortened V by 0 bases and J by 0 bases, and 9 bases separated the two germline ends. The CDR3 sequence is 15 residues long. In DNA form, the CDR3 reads TGTGCCAGCAGCGTAGGGGGAGGACACCAAGAGACCCAGTACTTC. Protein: CASSVGGGHQETQYF.

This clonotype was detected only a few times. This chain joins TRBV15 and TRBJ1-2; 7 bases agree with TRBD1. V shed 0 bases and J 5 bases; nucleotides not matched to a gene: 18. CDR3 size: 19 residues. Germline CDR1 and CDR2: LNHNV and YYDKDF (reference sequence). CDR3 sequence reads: CATSRDLYGGGTEEYGYTF. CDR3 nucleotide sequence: TGTGCCACCAGCAGAGATTTATACGGTGGCGGGACAGAAGAGTATGGCTACACCTTC.

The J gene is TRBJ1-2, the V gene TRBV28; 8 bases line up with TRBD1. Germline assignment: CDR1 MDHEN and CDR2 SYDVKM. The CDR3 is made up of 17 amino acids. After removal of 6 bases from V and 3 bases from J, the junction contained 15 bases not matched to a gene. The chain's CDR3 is CASSDPPGQGAYYGYTF. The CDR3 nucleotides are TGTGCCAGCAGCGACCCCCCGGGGCAGGGGGCTTACTATGGCTACACCTTC.

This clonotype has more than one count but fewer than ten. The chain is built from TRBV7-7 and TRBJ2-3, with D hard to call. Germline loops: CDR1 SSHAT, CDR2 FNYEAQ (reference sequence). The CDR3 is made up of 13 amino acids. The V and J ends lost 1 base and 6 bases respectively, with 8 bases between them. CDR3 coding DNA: TGTGCCAGCAGCTTAGGGGCCCTGGATACGCAGTATTTT. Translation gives CASSLGALDTQYF.

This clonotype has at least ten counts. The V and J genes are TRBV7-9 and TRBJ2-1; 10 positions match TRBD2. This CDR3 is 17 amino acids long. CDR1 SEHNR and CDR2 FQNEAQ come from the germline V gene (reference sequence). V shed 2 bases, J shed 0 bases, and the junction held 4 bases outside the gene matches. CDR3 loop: CASSLTRTSGSYNEQFF. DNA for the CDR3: TGTGCCAGCAGCTTAACCCGGACTAGCGGCTCCTACAATGAGCAGTTCTTC.

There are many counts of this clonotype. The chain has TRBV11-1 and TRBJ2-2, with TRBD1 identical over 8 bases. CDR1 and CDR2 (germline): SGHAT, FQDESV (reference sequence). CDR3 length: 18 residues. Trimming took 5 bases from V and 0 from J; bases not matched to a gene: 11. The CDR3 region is CASSPTRDRTPNTGELFF. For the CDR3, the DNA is TGTGCCAGCAGCCCAACCCGGGACAGGACTCCGAACACCGGGGAGCTGTTTTTT.

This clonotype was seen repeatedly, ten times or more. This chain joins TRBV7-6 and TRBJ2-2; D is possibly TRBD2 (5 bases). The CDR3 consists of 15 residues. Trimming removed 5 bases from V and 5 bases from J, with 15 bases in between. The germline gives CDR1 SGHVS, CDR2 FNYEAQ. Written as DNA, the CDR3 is TGTGCCAGCAGCCTTGGAGCGGAAAAGACCGGGGAGCTGTTTTTT. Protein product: CASSLGAEKTGELFF.

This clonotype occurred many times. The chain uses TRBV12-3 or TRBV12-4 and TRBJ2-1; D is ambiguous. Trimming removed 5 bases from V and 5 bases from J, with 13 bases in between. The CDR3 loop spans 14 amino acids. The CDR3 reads CASSLGPTHNEQFF. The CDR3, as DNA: TGTGCCAGCAGTCTGGGCCCGACCCACAATGAGCAGTTCTTC.

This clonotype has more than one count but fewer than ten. CDR3 nucleotides: TGTGCCACCAGCTCCAGCGGGAGGGCCCCCTACAATGAGCAGTTCTTC. It is translated as CATSSSGRAPYNEQFF. The rearrangement joins TRBV15 to TRBJ2-1, with 10 positions matching TRBD2. This CDR3 has 16 residues. Trimming at V came to 5 bases and at J to 2 bases, leaving 6 bases not matched to a gene. Germline CDR1 LNHNV, CDR2 YYDKDF (reference sequence). Combining the CDR3 with reference TRBV15 and TRBJ2-1 gives the whole variable domain DAMVIQNPRYQVTQFGKPVTLSCSQTLNHNVMYWYQQKSSQAPKLLFHYYDKDFNNEADTPDNFQSRRPNTSFCFLDIRSPGLGDTAMYLCATSSSGRAPYNEQFFGPGTRLTVL.

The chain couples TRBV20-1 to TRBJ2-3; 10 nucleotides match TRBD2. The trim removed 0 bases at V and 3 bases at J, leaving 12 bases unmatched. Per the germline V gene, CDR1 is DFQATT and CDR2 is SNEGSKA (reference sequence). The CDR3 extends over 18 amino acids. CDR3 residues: CSARDPRLAGDRTDTQYF. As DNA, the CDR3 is TGCAGTGCTAGAGATCCGAGACTAGCGGGTGATAGGACAGATACGCAGTATTTT.

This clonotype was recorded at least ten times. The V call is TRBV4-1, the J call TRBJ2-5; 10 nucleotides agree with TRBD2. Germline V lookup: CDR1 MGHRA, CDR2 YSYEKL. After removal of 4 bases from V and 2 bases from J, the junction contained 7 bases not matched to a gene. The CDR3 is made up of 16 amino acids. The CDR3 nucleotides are TGCGCCAGCAGCCCCACGCTAGCGGGGGAACAAGAGACCCAGTACTTC. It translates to CASSPTLAGEQETQYF.